The 23 T cell receptor beta chains presented below share a single source sample, sequenced in a study of Tregs in tolerant kidney transplant recipients. Some clones are missing from TCRdb's copy, which holds only in-frame ones; the method was immunoSEQ multiplex PCR. The sample has roughly 49,000 clones, 91% seen once; the top ten hold about 0.7%. The sequenced sample was Tregs from blood. The receptors were sampled from a human donor in good health.

V usage is TRBV18 and J usage is TRBJ2-5; no clear D gene. The J call may be in error: the DNA end matches TRBJ2-7 better. The length of the CDR3 is 11 residues. Germline V gene sequence: CDR1 KGHSH, CDR2 LQKENI. The DNA of the CDR3 is TGTGCCAGCTCACCAGGACGCGAGCAGTACTTC. The encoded protein is CASSPGREQYF.

The CDR3 sequence is CASSSVGGGTEAFF. The CDR3 nucleotides are TGTGCCAGCAGTTCCGTAGGGGGGGGCACTGAAGCTTTCTTT. The rearrangement joins TRBV6-5 to TRBJ1-1; possibly TRBD1 for D (6 bases). Germline V gene lookup returns CDR1 MNHEY and CDR2 SVGAGI. V lost 4 bases and J lost 4, with 13 bases in between. The CDR3 is 14 residues long.

The count of this clone is one. The chain carries TRBV19 and TRBJ1-2, with 12 bases matching TRBD1. The ends lost 3 bases at V and 7 bases at J; junction bases unmatched: 3. Per germline, CDR1 LNHDA and CDR2 SQIVND (reference sequence). The CDR3 has 14 amino acids. CDR3 loop: CASSMGDRGLGYTF. The CDR3, as DNA: TGTGCCAGTAGTATGGGGGACAGGGGGCTTGGCTACACCTTC.

The J gene is TRBJ2-3, the V gene TRBV30; TRBD2 matches 7 bases. The germline V gene encodes CDR1 GTSNPN and CDR2 SVGIG (reference sequence). J gave up 6 bases and V 1 base, and 4 bases lay outside the gene matches. The CDR3 runs to 13 residues. CDR3: CAWSATGRDTQYF. In DNA form, the CDR3 reads TGTGCCTGGAGTGCCACCGGGAGGGATACGCAGTATTTT.

In DNA form, the CDR3 reads TGCGCCAGCAGCTCGAGGGGAAACTACGAGCAGTACTTC. Its translation: CASSSRGNYEQYF. The rearrangement joins TRBV5-1 to TRBJ2-7; TRBD1 or TRBD2 may be the D gene (5 bases each). Trimming took 3 bases from V and 3 from J, leaving 10 bases between them. The CDR3 contains 13 residues. The V gene's germline CDR1 is SGHRS and CDR2 YFSETQ.

This clone was detected once. The J gene is TRBJ1-4, the V gene TRBV19; D perhaps matches TRBD1 (5 bases). CDR1 and CDR2 (germline): LNHDA, SQIVND (reference sequence). This CDR3 is built from 14 residues. Trimming left V 3 bases short and J 7 bases short, with 12 bases between. The DNA for the CDR3 is TGTGCCAGTAGTATCGGGGCGGGCAGTGAAAAACTGTTTTTT. Translated: CASSIGAGSEKLFF.

This chain joins TRBV2 and TRBJ2-5; 9 nucleotides align to TRBD1. The germline V gene encodes CDR1 SNHLY and CDR2 FYNNEI. This CDR3 is 12 amino acids long. The V and J ends lost 7 bases and 4 bases, in that order; junction bases with no gene match: 1. CDR3 DNA sequence: TGTGCCAGCATGGACAGGGGAGAGACCCAGTACTTC. Its translation: CASMDRGETQYF.

The rearrangement joins TRBV10-3 to TRBJ2-7; D is unclear. Per germline, CDR1 ENHRY and CDR2 SYGVKD. This CDR3 contains 17 residues. Between the trimmed V and J ends, which lost 2 bases and 0 bases, there was a span of 17 bases. In nucleotides, the CDR3 is TGTGCCATCAGTGAGACTCCTACAGATGCTTACTCCTACGAGCAGTACTTC. Amino acid sequence: CAISETPTDAYSYEQYF.

J is TRBJ2-2 and V is TRBV6-5; D not resolved. The germline V gene encodes CDR1 MNHEY and CDR2 SVGAGI. This CDR3 region has 15 residues. V was clipped by 2 bases and J by 6 bases, with 13 bases between them. CDR3 region: CASSYEPRAPGELFF. The DNA of the CDR3 is TGTGCCAGCAGTTACGAGCCTCGGGCTCCCGGGGAGCTGTTTTTT.

The rearrangement links TRBV9 to TRBJ1-5; D ambiguous. The V end lost 3 bases, the J end lost 7 bases, and 11 bases lay between the germline ends. Per the germline V gene, CDR1 is SGDLS and CDR2 is YYNGEE. The CDR3 extends over 13 amino acids. CDR3 in DNA: TGTGCCAGCAGCGAAGCCCCTGAACAGCCCCAGCATTTT. This codes for CASSEAPEQPQHF.

The CDR3 sequence: CASSFGQGSTGELFF. Here the CDR3 DNA reads TGTGCCAGCAGCTTCGGACAGGGCTCCACCGGGGAGCTGTTTTTT. The chain joins TRBV7-9 to TRBJ2-2; 8 bases line up with TRBD1. V lost 3 bases to trimming and J lost 4 bases; unmatched junction nucleotides: 4. The length of the CDR3 is 15 residues. Germline loops: CDR1 SEHNR, CDR2 FQNEAQ (reference sequence).

This clone occurred a few times. The V call is TRBV10-3, the J call TRBJ2-7; D is possibly TRBD1 (6 bases). From germline, CDR1 is ENHRY and CDR2 SYGVKD. The CDR3 consists of 16 residues. The ends were cut back, 2 bases at V and 0 bases at J, with 14 bases in the middle. CDR3 DNA: TGTGCCATCAGTGAGAGTCGGACAGCTAGCTCCTACGAGCAGTACTTC. Translation: CAISESRTASSYEQYF.

This chain connects TRBV10-2 to TRBJ1-3; possible D gene TRBD1, 6 bases. Trimming left V 6 bases short and J 2 bases short, with 14 bases between. CDR1 and CDR2 from the germline V gene are WSHSY and SAAADI. The CDR3 runs to 15 residues. The CDR3 is CASRTGTLTGNTIYF. DNA of the CDR3: TGCGCCAGCAGAACAGGGACCTTAACTGGAAACACCATATATTTT.

V usage is TRBV7-2 and J usage is TRBJ1-2; TRBD1 is a possible D gene (6 bases). Germline V gene sequence: CDR1 SGHTA, CDR2 FQGNSA. V gave up 7 bases and J gave up 4 bases, with 19 bases separating them. The length of the CDR3 is 15 residues. CDR3 bases: TGTGCCAGCAACCCGGATGGGGGGCCAGGCTATGGCTACACCTTC. Its translation: CASNPDGGPGYGYTF.

This rearrangement joins TRBV7-9 to TRBJ2-7; TRBD2 matches 9 bases. With V trimmed by 5 bases and J by 7 bases, 9 bases remained unmatched. CDR1 SEHNR and CDR2 FQNEAQ come from the germline V gene (reference sequence). The CDR3 runs to 14 residues. The CDR3 here is CASSPWSSGVEQYF. DNA of the CDR3: TGTGCCAGCAGCCCGTGGTCTAGCGGGGTTGAGCAGTACTTC.

This rearrangement joins TRBV6-5 to TRBJ2-2; 10 bases align to TRBD1. The germline V gene encodes CDR1 MNHEY and CDR2 SVGAGI. The CDR3 has 15 amino acids. The junction had 1 base not matched to a gene; V was cut back by 5 bases and J by 1 base. The CDR3 sequence is CASSRDRGNTGELFF. The CDR3 coding sequence is TGTGCCAGCAGTAGGGACAGGGGGAACACCGGGGAGCTGTTTTTT.

The V gene is TRBV6-5, the J gene TRBJ2-1; 10 bases agree with TRBD2. Trimming removed 3 bases from V and 7 bases from J; junction bases left unmatched: 6. Per germline, CDR1 MNHEY and CDR2 SVGAGI. The CDR3 covers 15 residues. DNA for the CDR3: TGTGCCAGCAGTTATGCCCCGGGACTAGCGAATGAGCAGTTCTTC. It is translated as CASSYAPGLANEQFF.

This chain connects TRBV4-2 to TRBJ1-1, with 10 positions matching TRBD1. Germline V lookup: CDR1 LGHNA, CDR2 YNFKEQ. V was pared by 4 bases and J by 0 bases, with 8 bases of the junction left unmatched. This CDR3 spans 17 amino acids. The CDR3 coding sequence is TGTGCCAGCAGCCTGTGGGGGACAGGGGCACTGAACACTGAAGCTTTCTTT. Translating it yields CASSLWGTGALNTEAFF.

This rearrangement joins TRBV18 to TRBJ1-4, with 9 bases matching TRBD1. V trimming: 5 bases; J trimming: 7 bases; junction bases outside the gene matches: 8. Germline CDR1 and CDR2: KGHSH and LQKENI. The CDR3 covers 15 residues. The CDR3 nucleotides read TGTGCCAGCTCAACCGGGACAGGGTTTGGTGAAAAACTGTTTTTT. Translation gives CASSTGTGFGEKLFF.

The gene calls are TRBV5-6 and TRBJ2-5, with 7 bases identical to TRBD2. Germline V lookup: CDR1 SGHDT, CDR2 YYEEEE. Trimming cost V 4 bases and J 4 bases; bases outside gene matches: 10. The CDR3 is made up of 15 amino acids. Here the CDR3 reads CASSPPGGFRETQYF. The CDR3, as DNA: TGTGCCAGCAGCCCCCCGGGGGGTTTCCGAGAGACCCAGTACTTC.

The chain couples TRBV9 to TRBJ2-7; 8 bases fit TRBD1. Germline CDR1 and CDR2: SGDLS and YYNGEE. V lost 4 bases, J lost 5 bases, and 8 bases stayed unmatched. The CDR3 loop spans 14 amino acids. The CDR3 spells CASSPRTGLNEQYF. The CDR3 nucleotides read TGTGCCAGCAGCCCCCGGACAGGGTTAAACGAGCAGTACTTC.

This clone came up a few times. The gene calls are TRBV5-6 and TRBJ2-3; D is undetermined. Per the germline V gene, CDR1 is SGHDT and CDR2 is YYEEEE. CDR3 size: 13 residues. Between the trimmed V and J ends, which lost 3 bases and 6 bases, there was a span of 11 bases. In DNA form, the CDR3 reads TGTGCCAGCAGCTGGACGGGCCCGGATACGCAGTATTTT. As protein: CASSWTGPDTQYF.

The chain uses TRBV2 and TRBJ1-3; D is ambiguous. CDR1 and CDR2 from the germline V gene are SNHLY and FYNNEI. The V end was cut by 7 bases, the J end by 0 bases, with 10 bases between. The CDR3 runs to 14 residues. The CDR3 bases are TGTGCCAGCACCCGACACATCTCTGGAAACACCATATATTTT. This encodes CASTRHISGNTIYF.